This T cell receptor beta chain appears in the sequencing data of a study of CD8 T cells in Susac syndrome. Study summary: Eight or nine of the sequenced Susac syndrome patients were in remission, and roughly six had active disease. General observations from the study: Individuals included in the TCR sequencing and HLA analysis were acknowledged by the study to be relatively few in number. The CD4+ T cell repertoires in Susac syndrome did not show any clonal expansion.

An input of about 0.45 to 1 ug of RNA was subjected to reverse transcription using random hexamers. By means of immunoSEQ multiplex PCR, TCR beta CDR3 spanning 54 Vbeta and 13 Jbeta underwent amplification. TCRdb re-called the immunoSEQ multiplex PCR reads with MiXCR, one entry per CDR3 protein. The sample carries under 200,000 distinct CDR3 sequences, more than 95% recorded once. Comment on this clonotype: Its antigen is still unknown.

The source material was CD4+ T cells from PBMCs. This TCR was sampled from a human donor with Susac syndrome.

The CDR3 is CAWSGQVSSGNTIYF. Written as DNA, the CDR3 is TGTGCCTGGAGTGGACAGGTCTCATCTGGAAACACCATATATTTT. J is TRBJ1-3 and V is TRBV30, with D perhaps matching TRBD1 (6 bases). Germline-derived CDR1 and CDR2 are GTSNPN and SVGIG (reference sequence). This CDR3 has 15 residues. V lost 1 base to trimming and J lost 1 base, with 11 bases between them.